What follows are 20 T cell receptor beta chains derived from one specimen sequenced in a study of tumor and adjacent non-tumor tissue in lung cancer. The template was RNA from unsorted bulk tissue. The normal lung tissue was taken more than 3 cm from the tumor edge. The library came from three nested PCR rounds adapted from ARM-PCR protocols. One entry per CDR3 protein, called by TCRdb with MiXCR from the multiplex PCR reads. Found here are 85,000 or so distinct CDR3 sequences, 76% of them singletons; the top ten hold around a fifth. The specimen sequenced was distant non-tumor lung tissue. The origin of the receptors is a woman between 50 and 59 years old with non-small cell lung cancer.

This clonotype was recorded at least ten times. The CDR3 nucleotides are TGTGCCAGCAGCTGGGGAAAAGAGACCCAGTACTTC. It is translated as CASSWGKETQYF. J is TRBJ2-5 and V is TRBV7-9; D not resolved. Germline CDR1 reads SEHNR; CDR2 reads FQNEAQ (reference sequence). Trimming left V 4 bases short and J 3 bases short, with 6 bases between. The CDR3 is 12 residues long.

On this clonotype: Since no conserved phenylalanine or tryptophan closes the CDR3, a read error is the likely cause. V usage is TRBV4-1 and J usage is TRBJ1-5; D is undetermined. Germline loops: CDR1 MGHRA, CDR2 YSYEKL. The CDR3 consists of 15 residues. CDR3 loop: CASNQEGIGSQPQHL. Written as DNA, the CDR3 is TGCGCCAGCAACCAAGAAGGGATTGGAAGCCAGCCCCAGCATCTT.

This chain uses TRBV12-3 or TRBV12-4 with TRBJ2-7; D possibly corresponds to TRBD2 (6 bases). This CDR3 has 13 residues. Trimming pared 6 bases from V and 6 bases from J, leaving 15 bases between. The CDR3 DNA sequence: TGTGCCAGCAGGCCGGGGGTCGGGGTCGAGCAGTACTTC. Protein: CASRPGVGVEQYF.

This clonotype has ten or more counts. J is TRBJ2-1 and V is TRBV24-1, with D maybe TRBD1 (6 bases). The CDR3 spans 16 residues. Per the germline V gene, CDR1 is KGHDR and CDR2 is SFDVKD. Deletions cut 0 bases from V and 3 bases from J, with 11 bases between. The CDR3 coding sequence is TGTGCCACCAGTGATTTGAAGGGGACAAGCTACAATGAGCAGTTCTTC. It encodes CATSDLKGTSYNEQFF.

The V and J genes are TRBV2 and TRBJ2-7; D may match TRBD1 or TRBD2 (6 bases each). The germline gives CDR1 SNHLY, CDR2 FYNNEI. The CDR3 is 12 amino acids. In DNA form, the CDR3 reads TGTGTCTGCAAGGGGGGCGCCTACGAGCAGTACTTC. It specifies CVCKGGAYEQYF.

This clonotype was found many times. The CDR3 region is CASSEMGDTQYF. CDR3 sequence (DNA): TGTGCCAGCAGTGAAATGGGGGATACGCAGTATTTT. The chain carries TRBV6-1 and TRBJ2-3; D gene uncertain. The ends were cut back, 2 bases at V and 6 bases at J, with 6 bases in the middle. Germline lookup yields CDR1 MNHNS and CDR2 SASEGT. CDR3 length equals 12 residues.

This clonotype was found once. Its ends do not fully match the called genes, so a read error is possible. This chain joins TRBV6-5 and TRBJ2-1, with 16 bases matching TRBD2. From germline, CDR1 is MNHEY and CDR2 SVGAGI. The CDR3 has 17 residues. CDR3 nucleotides: TGTGCCAGCAATTACGAGTATCCGGGACTAGCGGGAGGGCCGATGTTCTTC. It yields the protein CASNYEYPGLAGGPMFF.

As to this clonotype: Given a much more abundant clone one base away, this may be a read error. The CDR3: CASIHPLSSYNEQFF. The CDR3 region has the DNA TGTGCCAGCATCCACCCACTGAGCTCCTACAATGAGCAGTTCTTC. The chain recombines TRBV12-3 or TRBV12-4 with TRBJ2-1; D ambiguous. The CDR3 has 15 amino acids. V was trimmed by 7 bases and J by 0 bases, leaving 13 bases between them.

In the case of this clonotype: Because the CDR3 is missing its conserved closing phenylalanine or tryptophan, this is likely a read error. The chain couples TRBV7-8 to TRBJ2-7; TRBD1 aligns across 8 bases. The V segment lost 7 bases and the J segment 7 bases; nucleotides outside the gene matches: 15. Germline CDR1 and CDR2: SGHVS and FQNEAQ. The CDR3 length is 15 residues. DNA of the CDR3: TGTGCCAGCACCTCCTTGACAGGGGAGGAGTGGGAGCAGTACTTA. Its protein is CASTSLTGEEWEQYL.

The chain couples TRBV20-1 to TRBJ2-1, with 8 bases that match TRBD2. CDR1 DFQATT and CDR2 SNEGSKA come from the germline V gene (reference sequence). Trimming removed 8 bases from V and 8 bases from J; junction bases left unmatched: 20. The length of the CDR3 is 16 residues. The CDR3 is CSTIDPGLVGGYEQFF. CDR3 nucleotide sequence: TGCAGTACCATAGACCCGGGACTAGTGGGAGGCTATGAGCAGTTCTTC.

Turning to this clonotype: The junction shows a germline mismatch at one end, possibly a read error. The chain carries TRBV7-9 and TRBJ2-1; D is perhaps TRBD2 (5 bases). The CDR3 has 20 residues. CDR1 and CDR2 from the germline V gene are SEHNR and FQNEAQ (reference sequence). CDR3 nucleotides: TGTGCCAACAGCTTCGGGGTGGGGAGCAGGAGGTCATCCGCCTACAATGAGCAGTTCTTC. It yields the protein CANSFGVGSRRSSAYNEQFF.

This clonotype was counted at least ten times. The gene calls are TRBV9 and TRBJ2-3; the match to TRBD2 covers 8 bases. Germline CDR1 is SGDLS and CDR2 is YYNGEE. The CDR3 consists of 16 residues. Trimming cost V 0 bases and J 5 bases; bases outside gene matches: 8. CDR3 in amino acids: CASSVVGSGGGDTQYF. The CDR3 DNA follows: TGTGCCAGCAGCGTAGTCGGCTCCGGGGGGGGAGATACGCAGTATTTT. Drawing the rest from reference TRBV9 and TRBJ2-3, the complete variable domain is DSGVTQTPKHLITATGQRVTLRCSPRSGDLSVYWYQQSLDQGLQFLIQYYNGEERAKGNILERFSAQQFPDLHSELNLSSLELGDSALYFCASSVVGSGGGDTQYFGPGTRLTVL.

A note on this clonotype: The conserved phenylalanine or tryptophan normally closing the CDR3 is absent here, so this likely arose from a read error. No DNA is shown, since the ends of the CDR3 on it are uncertain; the CDR3 is the one TCRdb lists. The gene calls are TRBV6-5 and TRBJ2-4; whether TRBD1, the table's D call, matches the DNA was not checked. Germline loops: CDR1 MNHEY, CDR2 SVGAGI. The CDR3 has 9 residues if both end residues are counted. The CDR3 sequence is CASSCRGYL.

For this clonotype: A much larger clonotype is one base distant, so this may be a read error. V and J are TRBV28 and TRBJ1-2, with D unclear. Germline V gene sequence: CDR1 MDHEN, CDR2 SYDVKM. The CDR3 has 13 residues. The CDR3 DNA sequence: TGTACCAGCATTGATTGGGGTTTAAATGGCTACACCTTC. Translated, it gives CTSIDWGLNGYTF.

The chain employs TRBV6-1 and TRBJ2-7; no definite D call. V was trimmed by 3 bases and J by 5 bases, leaving 11 bases between them. The CDR3 has 13 amino acids. Germline CDR1 and CDR2: MNHNS and SASEGT. The CDR3 coding sequence is TGTGCCAGCAGTGACCGAGCCCACAACGAGCAGTACTTC. Its translation: CASSDRAHNEQYF.

The chain has TRBV6-1 and TRBJ2-7, with no clear D. Deletions cut 8 bases from V and 13 bases from J, with 33 bases between. The CDR3 length is 16 residues. CDR1 and CDR2 from the germline V gene are MNHNS and SASEGT. CDR3 region: CASSFWRSLDLVDHYF. For the CDR3, the DNA is TGTGCCAGCTCATTCTGGCGCAGCCTCGATTTGGTCGACCATTACTTC.

The table lists this clonotype with a few counts. At one boundary the junction diverges from the germline segment, which might be a read error. The chain recombines TRBV20-1 with TRBJ2-5; 10 bases are shared with TRBD2. This CDR3 contains 15 residues. Per the germline V gene, CDR1 is DFQATT and CDR2 is SNEGSKA (reference sequence). The CDR3 is CTASGSLLHKETQYF. The CDR3 bases are TGCACTGCTAGCGGGAGCTTACTCCACAAAGAGACCCAGTACTTC.

Points on this clonotype: The junction does not match germline at one end; this may be a read error. The genes are TRBV14 and TRBJ2-1; 10 bases are shared with TRBD2. The CDR3 covers 15 residues. The germline V gene encodes CDR1 SGHDN and CDR2 FVKESK. The CDR3 reads CASSQASGSGNEQFF. The CDR3 nucleotides are TGTGCCAGCAGTCAAGCTAGCGGGAGTGGAAATGAGCAGTTCTTC.

V is TRBV29-1 and J is TRBJ1-1; no firm D call. V lost 7 bases and J lost 8, with 17 bases in between. The CDR3 extends over 12 amino acids. The germline CDR1 and CDR2 sequences are SQVTM and ANQGSEA. CDR3 region: CSDGYQVAEAFF. CDR3 coding DNA: TGCAGCGATGGGTACCAGGTAGCAGAAGCTTTCTTT.

The chain carries TRBV4-1 and TRBJ2-3; 7 bases map to TRBD2. The CDR3 loop spans 18 amino acids. Germline CDR1 is MGHRA and CDR2 is YSYEKL. The junction had 15 bases not matched to a gene; V was cut back by 4 bases and J by 2 bases. The CDR3 loop is CASSPGGRGPVATDTQYF. The CDR3 DNA is TGCGCCAGCAGCCCCGGAGGGAGGGGACCAGTCGCCACAGATACGCAGTATTTT.